Each of the 32 T cell receptor beta chains below was sequenced from the same sample in a study of cytomegalovirus exposure and HLA in healthy donors. Vbeta (60) and Jbeta (13) primers were used in the PCR. Clones were read by immunoSEQ multiplex PCR, and TCRdb kept only the in-frame ones, dropping some. The sample lists about 190,000 clones, more than 60% occurring once. Sequencing input: PBMCs. Receptor source: a woman aged 30 to 39 in good health and CMV-seropositive.

J is TRBJ2-7 and V is TRBV15; no definite D call. V was pared by 6 bases and J by 5 bases, with 8 bases between. The CDR3 contains 11 residues. CDR1 and CDR2 from the germline V gene are LNHNV and YYDKDF (reference sequence). The CDR3 protein is CATRLRDEQYF. The CDR3, as DNA: TGTGCCACCAGGCTGCGCGACGAGCAGTACTTC.

The gene calls are TRBV30 and TRBJ2-1; no reliable D call. V lost 2 bases to trimming and J lost 5 bases, with 10 bases between them. The CDR3 covers 13 residues. Germline-derived CDR1 and CDR2 are GTSNPN and SVGIG (reference sequence). The CDR3 loop reads CAWSSSEHNEQFF. DNA for the CDR3: TGTGCCTGGAGTTCTTCCGAGCACAATGAGCAGTTCTTC. The variable domain in full, completed from reference TRBV30 and TRBJ2-1, reads SQTIHQWPATLVQPVGSPLSLECTVEGTSNPNLYWYRQAAGRGLQLLFYSVGIGQISSEVPQNLSASRPQDRQFILSSKKLLLSDSGFYLCAWSSSEHNEQFFGPGTRLTVL.

The rearrangement uses TRBV7-2 and TRBJ2-1; 10 bases align to TRBD2. The CDR3 consists of 14 residues. CDR1 is SGHTA and CDR2 is FQGNSA in the germline V gene. V gave up 3 bases and J gave up 10 bases; unmatched junction bases: 6. CDR3 DNA sequence: TGTGCCAGCAGCTTCAGCGGGGGGGCACGGGAGCAGTTCTTC. Protein sequence: CASSFSGGAREQFF.

This chain connects TRBV30 to TRBJ2-7; 8 bases are shared with TRBD1. In germline, CDR1 is GTSNPN, CDR2 SVGIG (reference sequence). The CDR3 spans 14 residues. Unmatched junction bases numbered 8, after V lost 6 bases and J lost 1 base. CDR3 nucleotide sequence: TGTGCCTGCACTCGCCGGGACAGGTCCTACGAGCAGTACTTC. Translated: CACTRRDRSYEQYF.

This sequence joins TRBV9 and TRBJ2-1; 10 bases align to TRBD2. The CDR3 spans 18 residues. With V trimmed by 1 base and J by 4 bases, 11 bases remained unmatched. Germline values: CDR1 SGDLS, CDR2 YYNGEE. The CDR3 region is CASSVTSWTSGDYNEQFF. The CDR3 DNA reads as TGTGCCAGCAGCGTAACATCGTGGACTAGCGGAGATTACAATGAGCAGTTCTTC.

The chain has TRBV28 and TRBJ2-7, with 11 bases fitting TRBD1. CDR1 and CDR2 from the germline V gene are MDHEN and SYDVKM. The junction had 9 bases not matched to a gene; V was cut back by 2 bases and J by 6 bases. This CDR3 region has 16 residues. In nucleotides, the CDR3 is TGTGCCAGCAGTTTAGGAGGGACAGGGGGTCATGGCGAGCAGTACTTC. Protein sequence: CASSLGGTGGHGEQYF.

This chain uses TRBV18 with TRBJ1-1; unclear D gene. V shed 2 bases and J shed 4 bases, with 11 bases lying between them. The germline CDR1 and CDR2 sequences are KGHSH and LQKENI. CDR3 length equals 14 residues. Here the CDR3 DNA reads TGTGCCAGCTCACCATTTGAATACAGCACTGAAGCTTTCTTT. It encodes CASSPFEYSTEAFF.

This chain connects TRBV28 to TRBJ1-4; 7 nucleotides agree with TRBD1. The V and J ends lost 9 bases and 8 bases, in that order; junction bases with no gene match: 6. The CDR3 is made up of 12 amino acids. From germline, CDR1 is MDHEN and CDR2 SYDVKM. The chain's CDR3 is CASRQGQEKLFF. CDR3 bases: TGTGCCAGTCGACAGGGTCAAGAAAAACTGTTTTTT.

The genes are TRBV7-6 and TRBJ1-2; no clear D. Germline lookup yields CDR1 SGHVS and CDR2 FNYEAQ. The CDR3 length is 13 residues. Trimming pared 4 bases from V and 2 bases from J, leaving 8 bases between. CDR3 nucleotides: TGTGCCAGCAGCTGGAGGCAGAACTATGGCTACACCTTC. This translates into CASSWRQNYGYTF.

The J gene is TRBJ2-1, the V gene TRBV16; a weak D match, TRBD1 (6 bases). This CDR3 has 16 residues. CDR1 KGHSY and CDR2 FQNENV come from the germline V gene. The germline V and J ends were trimmed by 1 base and 4 bases, with 14 bases remaining between them. As DNA, the CDR3 is TGTGCCAGCAGCCAATTCGGGGCAGGGGCGTACAATGAGCAGTTCTTC. This encodes CASSQFGAGAYNEQFF.

The J gene is TRBJ2-3, the V gene TRBV6-4; 9 bases are a match to TRBD2. The CDR3 is 14 amino acids. Germline V lookup: CDR1 MRHNA, CDR2 SNTAGT. The junction had 4 bases not matched to a gene; V was cut back by 5 bases and J by 4 bases. This CDR3 reads CASSIAGEADTQYF. As DNA, the CDR3 is TGTGCCAGCAGTATAGCGGGGGAGGCAGATACGCAGTATTTT.

V and J are TRBV2 and TRBJ1-5, with D perhaps matching TRBD1 (5 bases). The CDR3 is 13 amino acids. Per the germline V gene, CDR1 is SNHLY and CDR2 is FYNNEI. Trimming removed 5 bases from V and 4 bases from J, with 9 bases in between. For the CDR3, the DNA is TGTGCCAGCAGTACGACAGCGAATCAGCCCCAGCATTTT. The encoded protein is CASSTTANQPQHF. Complete variable domain (other parts from reference TRBV2 and TRBJ1-5): EPEVTQTPSHQVTQMGQEVILRCVPISNHLYFYWYRQILGQKVEFLVSFYNNEISEKSEIFDDQFSVERPDGSNFTLKIRSTKLEDSAMYFCASSTTANQPQHFGDGTRLSIL.

This clone appeared a few times. The genes are TRBV14 and TRBJ2-7; no firm D call. The V end lost 4 bases, the J end lost 4 bases, and 11 bases lay between the germline ends. This CDR3 has 13 residues. CDR1 and CDR2 (germline): SGHDN, FVKESK. The CDR3 spells CASSLGYGYEQYF. DNA for the CDR3: TGTGCCAGCAGCCTCGGCTACGGGTACGAGCAGTACTTC. The whole variable domain, remainder taken from reference TRBV14 and TRBJ2-7, is EAGVTQFPSHSVIEKGQTVTLRCDPISGHDNLYWYRRVMGKEIKFLLHFVKESKQDESGMPNNRFLAERTGGTYSTLKVQPAELEDSGVYFCASSLGYGYEQYFGPGTRLTVT.

This chain connects TRBV5-6 to TRBJ2-1; D ambiguous. The CDR3 has 12 residues. V dropped 4 bases and J dropped 9 bases, with 11 bases sitting between them. Germline V gene data show CDR1 as SGHDT and CDR2 as YYEEEE. CDR3 sequence: CASSASSSEQFF. The CDR3 DNA reads TGTGCCAGCAGCGCGAGCTCTAGTGAGCAGTTCTTC.

The chain recombines TRBV2 with TRBJ2-6; tentative D call: TRBD1 (5 bases). This CDR3 comprises 14 residues. Germline V gene data show CDR1 as SNHLY and CDR2 as FYNNEI. V shed 7 bases and J shed 9 bases, with 16 bases lying between them. CDR3 in DNA: TGTGCCAGCAATCGAATAGGGGCGGACAACGTCCTGACTTTC. It encodes CASNRIGADNVLTF.

Concerning this clone itself: The junction and the germline gene differ at one end; a read error may be behind it. This chain joins TRBV5-1 and TRBJ2-5; possible D gene TRBD1, 5 bases. The CDR3 sequence is 16 residues long. From germline, CDR1 is SGHRS and CDR2 YFSETQ. The CDR3 DNA reads as TGCGCCAGCAGTTTGGGGCACGACAGCTTCCAAGAGACCCAGTACTTC. It yields the protein CASSLGHDSFQETQYF.

By proportion, this clone is medium-sized. This chain joins TRBV28 and TRBJ2-7; D possibly corresponds to TRBD2 (5 bases). CDR3 length equals 16 residues. V was pared by 6 bases and J by 5 bases, with 23 bases between. Germline CDR1 MDHEN, CDR2 SYDVKM. The DNA for the CDR3 is TGTGCCAGCAGCCCGATAATTAGCGCATTAGGCCACGAGCAGTACTTC. It specifies CASSPIISALGHEQYF.

This chain links TRBV27 with TRBJ2-3, with TRBD2 identical over 8 bases. Germline loops: CDR1 MNHEY, CDR2 SMNVEV (reference sequence). The trim removed 6 bases at V and 2 bases at J, leaving 10 bases unmatched. This CDR3 comprises 16 residues. DNA of the CDR3: TGTGCCAGCAGCGAAGGAAGACTAGCGTTCACAGATACGCAGTATTTT. This codes for CASSEGRLAFTDTQYF.

This sequence joins TRBV4-2 and TRBJ1-5; D unresolved. The ends were cut back, 0 bases at V and 7 bases at J, with 19 bases in the middle. The CDR3 sequence is 17 residues long. In germline, CDR1 is LGHNA, CDR2 YNFKEQ. The DNA for the CDR3 is TGTGCCAGCAGCCAAGATCAGTCCACCGTGGGAGGACAGCCCCAGCATTTT. This gives the protein CASSQDQSTVGGQPQHF.

The chain combines TRBV6-6 with TRBJ2-3, with TRBD1 matching 7 bases. This CDR3 region has 16 residues. After removal of 7 bases from V and 2 bases from J, the junction contained 12 bases not matched to a gene. Germline assignment: CDR1 MNHNY and CDR2 SVGAGI (reference sequence). DNA of the CDR3: TGTGCCAGCACCCCTTTGGGACAGAGCTCCACAGATACGCAGTATTTT. Translation gives CASTPLGQSSTDTQYF.

The rearrangement links TRBV2 to TRBJ2-5; 12 bases line up with TRBD2. The CDR3 length is 14 residues. Germline lookup yields CDR1 SNHLY and CDR2 FYNNEI. V lost 8 bases, J lost 4 bases, and 5 bases stayed unmatched. The CDR3 DNA follows: TGTGCCAGCGGGACTAGCGGGTTGATAGAGACCCAGTACTTC. Translation gives CASGTSGLIETQYF. Variable domain in full (rest from reference TRBV2 and TRBJ2-5): EPEVTQTPSHQVTQMGQEVILRCVPISNHLYFYWYRQILGQKVEFLVSFYNNEISEKSEIFDDQFSVERPDGSNFTLKIRSTKLEDSAMYFCASGTSGLIETQYFGPGTRLLVL.

The V call is TRBV10-3, the J call TRBJ1-2; D remains unclear. Germline CDR1 reads ENHRY; CDR2 reads SYGVKD. The germline V and J ends were trimmed by 7 bases and 2 bases, with 5 bases remaining between them. The CDR3 length is 11 residues. The CDR3 DNA follows: TGTGCCATCATGGAGAACTATGGCTACACCTTC. Translation gives CAIMENYGYTF.

The V and J genes are TRBV19 and TRBJ1-1; D is perhaps TRBD1 (6 bases). This CDR3 is built from 14 residues. Germline CDR1 reads LNHDA; CDR2 reads SQIVND (reference sequence). The ends were cut back, 1 base at V and 11 bases at J, with 17 bases in the middle. The DNA for the CDR3 is TGTGCCAGTAGTATAGGGGACACTCCCTGGATGGCTTTCTTT. Residues: CASSIGDTPWMAFF.

The chain has TRBV30 and TRBJ2-5; 11 nucleotides match TRBD1. The DNA end favors TRBJ2-7, so the J call may be wrong. The CDR3 contains 15 residues. Germline V gene data show CDR1 as GTSNPN and CDR2 as SVGIG (reference sequence). The CDR3 coding sequence is TGTGCCTGGAGCCCGATAGGACAGGGGGCGACCGAGCAGTACTTC. Translation: CAWSPIGQGATEQYF.

The chain has TRBV19 and TRBJ1-5; 7 bases line up with TRBD1. CDR1 and CDR2 (germline): LNHDA, SQIVND (reference sequence). The V gene end was trimmed by 3 bases and the J gene end by 2 bases; junction bases not matched to a gene: 7. The CDR3 is made up of 16 amino acids. Here the CDR3 DNA reads TGTGCCAGTAGTATGGGAACAGGGGTAGGCAATCAGCCCCAGCATTTT. Protein: CASSMGTGVGNQPQHF.

The table lists this clone with a few counts. V gene TRBV5-1 combines with J gene TRBJ2-1, with 10 bases that match TRBD1. J was trimmed by 3 bases and V by 2 bases; bases with no gene match: 2. The CDR3 is 15 residues long. The V gene's germline CDR1 is SGHRS and CDR2 YFSETQ. Here the CDR3 DNA reads TGCGCCAGCAGCTTTCGGACAGGGGGCTACAATGAGCAGTTCTTC. Its protein is CASSFRTGGYNEQFF.

This clone was seen once. The genes are TRBV7-2 and TRBJ2-3; maybe TRBD1 (5 bases). This CDR3 comprises 15 residues. Looked up from germline, CDR1 is SGHTA and CDR2 is FQGNSA. V lost 2 bases to trimming and J lost 2 bases, with 11 bases between them. The CDR3 DNA reads as TGTGCCAGCAGCTTAAGGGGTCGGATCACAGATACGCAGTATTTT. It codes for CASSLRGRITDTQYF.

This sequence joins TRBV7-3 and TRBJ1-2; no firm D call. CDR1 SGHTA and CDR2 FQGTGA come from the germline V gene. Trimming took 5 bases from V and 2 from J, leaving 12 bases between them. The CDR3 sequence is 14 residues long. CDR3 sequence (DNA): TGTGCCAGCAGCCCCACATCTTCCAACTATGGCTACACCTTC. Protein: CASSPTSSNYGYTF. Complete variable domain (other parts from reference TRBV7-3 and TRBJ1-2): GAGVSQTPSNKVTEKGKYVELRCDPISGHTALYWYRQSLGQGPEFLIYFQGTGAADDSGLPNDRFFAVRPEGSVSTLKIQRTERGDSAVYLCASSPTSSNYGYTFGSGTRLTVV.

V and J are TRBV19 and TRBJ2-2, with 12 bases aligning to TRBD2. The CDR3 consists of 14 residues. With 11 bases clipped from V and 7 bases from J, the junction kept 8 bases outside the gene matches. In germline, CDR1 is LNHDA, CDR2 SQIVND (reference sequence). The CDR3 region is CAARTSGNGGELFF. The CDR3 DNA is TGTGCCGCCAGGACTAGCGGGAACGGCGGGGAGCTGTTTTTT.

The V and J genes are TRBV2 and TRBJ1-1, with 8 nucleotides matching TRBD1. After removal of 6 bases from V and 7 bases from J, the junction contained 7 bases not matched to a gene. Germline V lookup: CDR1 SNHLY, CDR2 FYNNEI. CDR3 size: 13 residues. The CDR3 DNA is TGTGCCAGCAGCCTGGGACAGGAGGTTGAAGCTTTCTTT. This gives the protein CASSLGQEVEAFF.

This chain joins TRBV30 and TRBJ1-4; D gene uncertain. The CDR3 covers 11 residues. Germline CDR1 and CDR2: GTSNPN and SVGIG (reference sequence). V shed 0 bases and J shed 11 bases, with 7 bases lying between them. CDR3 region: CAWSVRDKLFF. The DNA of the CDR3 is TGTGCCTGGAGTGTGAGGGATAAACTGTTTTTT.

This chain joins TRBV2 and TRBJ2-7; D ambiguous. The V gene lost 4 bases and the J gene lost 0 bases, with 10 bases spanning the gap. The CDR3 length is 14 residues. Germline-derived CDR1 and CDR2 are SNHLY and FYNNEI. In DNA, the CDR3 is TGTGCCAGCAGTGTAGGCGGATACTCCTACGAGCAGTACTTC. Translated, it gives CASSVGGYSYEQYF.